The 8 T cell receptor beta chains given below trace back to one sample, sequenced in a study of cytotoxic CD8 clonotypes in ibrutinib-treated CLL. Generated by immunoSEQ multiplex PCR, the TCRdb table keeps only in-frame clones and is missing some. The sample yields approximately 200,000 clones, around 72% seen once. Material: PBMCs, obtained after 24 months of ibrutinib treatment. The receptor set was obtained from a human donor with chronic lymphocytic leukemia.

This rearrangement joins TRBV28 to TRBJ2-7; D is possibly TRBD1 or TRBD2 (6 bases each). V lost 5 bases and J lost 1, with 12 bases in between. The CDR3 has 14 amino acids. Germline V gene data show CDR1 as MDHEN and CDR2 as SYDVKM. The CDR3 coding sequence is TGTGCCAGCAGTACCCGGGGGCTTTCCTACGAGCAGTACTTC. It specifies CASSTRGLSYEQYF.

The rearrangement uses TRBV5-6 and TRBJ1-5, with D uncertain. Trimming left V 0 bases short and J 2 bases short, with 6 bases between. The CDR3 extends over 14 amino acids. Germline lookup yields CDR1 SGHDT and CDR2 YYEEEE. CDR3 bases: TGTGCCAGCAGCTTGGCATCGGGCAATCAGCCCCAGCATTTT. It yields the protein CASSLASGNQPQHF.

CDR3 coding DNA: TGTGCCAGCAGCTCTGGACTAGCGGGCTTCTACGAGCAGTACTTC. Encoded protein: CASSSGLAGFYEQYF. The chain links TRBV11-2 to TRBJ2-7, with 11 bases that match TRBD2. The V and J ends lost 4 bases and 3 bases, in that order; junction bases with no gene match: 5. This CDR3 has 15 amino acids. Per the germline V gene, CDR1 is SGHAT and CDR2 is FQNNGV.

The chain recombines TRBV6-5 with TRBJ2-2; D uncertain. V lost 6 bases, J lost 6 bases, and 17 bases lay in between. The CDR3 is made up of 15 amino acids. Germline V lookup: CDR1 MNHEY, CDR2 SVGAGI. The CDR3 coding sequence is TGTGCCAGCAGCAGGAATCGGCCTTCGGCCGGGGAGCTGTTTTTT. It specifies CASSRNRPSAGELFF.

This clone was detected only once. The chain combines TRBV30 with TRBJ2-3; D is unresolved. CDR1 is GTSNPN and CDR2 is SVGIG in the germline V gene (reference sequence). This CDR3 comprises 12 residues. V was trimmed by 2 bases and J by 4 bases, leaving 7 bases between them. As DNA, the CDR3 is TGTGCCTGGAGTATAGGACCAGATACGCAGTATTTT. This sequence encodes CAWSIGPDTQYF. The full variable domain, rest sourced from reference TRBV30 and TRBJ2-3, is SQTIHQWPATLVQPVGSPLSLECTVEGTSNPNLYWYRQAAGRGLQLLFYSVGIGQISSEVPQNLSASRPQDRQFILSSKKLLLSDSGFYLCAWSIGPDTQYFGPGTRLTVL.

The V gene is TRBV11-2, the J gene TRBJ2-1; the D is unclear. V shed 5 bases and J shed 4 bases, with 12 bases lying between them. Germline V gives CDR1 SGHAT, CDR2 FQNNGV. The CDR3 sequence is 14 residues long. CDR3 in DNA: TGTGCCAGCAGCCCCCTCGGCCTTTACAATGAGCAGTTCTTC. Residues: CASSPLGLYNEQFF.

V is TRBV7-2 and J is TRBJ2-1, with D perhaps TRBD1 or TRBD2 (5 bases each). With 2 bases removed from V and 6 bases from J, the gap between germline ends came to 14 bases. This CDR3 has 15 residues. Germline V lookup: CDR1 SGHTA, CDR2 FQGNSA. DNA of the CDR3: TGTGCCAGCAGCTTAAACCTGGGGCGGGCCAATGAGCAGTTCTTC. Its protein product is CASSLNLGRANEQFF.

The chain combines TRBV5-5 with TRBJ1-1; a weak D match, TRBD1 (5 bases). The CDR3 runs 14 residues. V was shortened by 5 bases and J by 4 bases, with 15 bases between the two germline ends. CDR1 SGHKS and CDR2 YYEKEE come from the germline V gene (reference sequence). CDR3 region: CASRVGPERTEAFF. The DNA of the CDR3 is TGTGCCAGCAGGGTGGGGCCAGAGCGCACTGAAGCTTTCTTT. Supplemented by reference TRBV5-5 and TRBJ1-1, the full variable domain reads DAGVTQSPTHLIKTRGQQVTLRCSPISGHKSVSWYQQVLGQGPQFIFQYYEKEERGRGNFPDRFSARQFPNYSSELNVNALLLGDSALYLCASRVGPERTEAFFGQGTRLTVV.